The 27 T cell receptor beta chains reported below all come from one sample, sequenced in a study of blood T cell repertoires in COVID-19. Sequencing was performed with immunoSEQ multiplex PCR; in TCRdb, only in-frame clones are kept and a portion is missing. The sample contains around 280,000 clones, around 87% of which appear only once. Sequencing was done on a sample of peripheral blood. These receptors originate from a man between 65 and 85 years old with acute or convalescent COVID-19.

The chain has TRBV6-6 and TRBJ1-6; D gene uncertain. Germline V gene data show CDR1 as MNHNY and CDR2 as SVGAGI (reference sequence). Trimming stripped 2 bases from V and 5 bases from J, with 7 bases between. The CDR3 has 14 residues. The CDR3 DNA is TGTGCCAGCAGTTACGCGGAGGATAATTCACCCCTCCACTTT. The encoded protein is CASSYAEDNSPLHF.

This sequence joins TRBV7-8 and TRBJ2-5; 11 bases are shared with TRBD2. Trimming cost V 10 bases and J 2 bases; bases outside gene matches: 9. This CDR3 has 15 amino acids. Germline V gene lookup returns CDR1 SGHVS and CDR2 FQNEAQ. CDR3 coding DNA: TGTGCCACCCTGTATAGCGGGGGGGAACAAGAGACCCAGTACTTC. This sequence encodes CATLYSGGEQETQYF.

The CDR3 here is CSAARGFGNTEAFF. The CDR3 nucleotides read TGCAGCGCAGCACGAGGGTTTGGAAACACTGAAGCTTTCTTT. V gene TRBV29-1 combines with J gene TRBJ1-1; D remains unclear. The CDR3 has 14 residues. CDR1 and CDR2 (germline): SQVTM, ANQGSEA. Trimming cost V 7 bases and J 2 bases, with 17 bases left between them. The full variable domain, with the rest looked up from reference TRBV29-1 and TRBJ1-1, is SAVISQKPSRDICQRGTSLTIQCQVDSQVTMMFWYRQQPGQSLTLIATANQGSEATYESGFVIDKFPISRPNLTFSTLTVSNMSPEDSSIYLCSAARGFGNTEAFFGQGTRLTVV.

J is TRBJ2-7 and V is TRBV6-5; 7 bases agree with TRBD1. Trimming took 6 bases from V and 6 from J; bases not matched to a gene: 11. This CDR3 comprises 14 residues. CDR1 and CDR2 (germline): MNHEY, SVGAGI. CDR3 bases: TGTGCCAGCAGCCCCCTGCAGGGGGTCGGCGAGCAGTACTTC. Translating it yields CASSPLQGVGEQYF.

This clone was found a few times. This sample also contains other DNA sequences that code for the same CDR3. This chain links TRBV5-1 with TRBJ2-3; 7 bases are a match to TRBD2. This CDR3 comprises 14 residues. The junction had 4 bases not matched to a gene; V was cut back by 0 bases and J by 6 bases. CDR1 and CDR2 (germline): SGHRS, YFSETQ. In nucleotides, the CDR3 is TGCGCCAGCAGCTTGGGGCAGGGAGGGGATACGCAGTATTTT. Translated: CASSLGQGGDTQYF.

The V call is TRBV7-2, the J call TRBJ2-3; the match to TRBD2 covers 8 bases. This CDR3 comprises 17 residues. V was pared by 5 bases and J by 5 bases, with 15 bases of the junction left unmatched. Germline CDR1 and CDR2: SGHTA and FQGNSA. The CDR3 reads CASSLVPSGSERDTQYF. The DNA for the CDR3 is TGTGCCAGCAGCCTCGTACCGAGCGGGAGTGAGAGAGATACGCAGTATTTT.

The V gene is TRBV4-1, the J gene TRBJ2-7; 7 nucleotides align to TRBD2. This CDR3 spans 14 amino acids. J lost 3 bases, V lost 1 base, and 3 bases had no gene match. In germline, CDR1 is MGHRA, CDR2 YSYEKL. The DNA of the CDR3 is TGCGCCAGCAGCCAAGTTGGGAGGGACTACGAGCAGTACTTC. Protein: CASSQVGRDYEQYF.

The table lists this clone with a few counts. The CDR3 DNA sequence: TGTGCCAGCAGCCCGGGCGGGAGTATTAATGAGCAGTTCTTC. Protein sequence: CASSPGGSINEQFF. The V call is TRBV7-2, the J call TRBJ2-1, with TRBD2 matching 7 bases. CDR3 length: 14 amino acids. Germline trimming cut 5 bases from V and 7 bases from J; bases unmatched to any gene: 8. Germline lookup yields CDR1 SGHTA and CDR2 FQGNSA.

V usage is TRBV7-8 and J usage is TRBJ1-3, with TRBD1 identical over 7 bases. The CDR3 totals 14 residues. V gave up 5 bases and J gave up 6 bases; unmatched junction bases: 7. Germline CDR1 is SGHVS and CDR2 is FQNEAQ. CDR3 amino acids: CASSTLGQLNTIYF. Written as DNA, the CDR3 is TGTGCCAGCAGCACCCTGGGACAGTTAAACACCATATATTTT.

The chain couples TRBV18 to TRBJ2-7, with 9 bases lining up with TRBD1. V lost 0 bases to trimming and J lost 2 bases; unmatched junction nucleotides: 8. The length of the CDR3 is 17 residues. The germline gives CDR1 KGHSH, CDR2 LQKENI. This CDR3 is CASSPPNPGTGTYEQYF. CDR3 nucleotide sequence: TGTGCCAGCTCACCACCCAATCCCGGGACAGGGACCTACGAGCAGTACTTC.

J is TRBJ2-1 and V is TRBV7-2; 8 positions agree with TRBD1. V lost 5 bases, J lost 1 base, and 7 bases stayed unmatched. The CDR3 consists of 16 residues. Germline CDR1 reads SGHTA; CDR2 reads FQGNSA. CDR3 protein: CASSGQGPLSYNEQFF. The CDR3 region has the DNA TGTGCCAGCAGCGGACAGGGCCCCCTTTCCTACAATGAGCAGTTCTTC. Filled out from reference TRBV7-2 and TRBJ2-1, the complete variable domain reads GAGVSQSPSNKVTEKGKDVELRCDPISGHTALYWYRQSLGQGLEFLIYFQGNSAPDKSGLPSDRFSAERTGGSVSTLTIQRTQQEDSAVYLCASSGQGPLSYNEQFFGPGTRLTVL.

This clone was counted between two and nine times. The chain combines TRBV9 with TRBJ2-7, with D tentatively TRBD1 (5 bases). The CDR3 extends over 14 amino acids. The germline V and J ends were trimmed by 2 bases and 0 bases, with 9 bases remaining between them. Looked up from germline, CDR1 is SGDLS and CDR2 is YYNGEE. This CDR3 is CASSVGPNSYEQYF. The CDR3 DNA reads as TGTGCCAGCAGCGTGGGGCCAAACTCCTACGAGCAGTACTTC.

The V and J genes are TRBV5-6 and TRBJ1-2, with 7 bases fitting TRBD1. CDR3 length: 18 amino acids. The V gene end was trimmed by 0 bases and the J gene end by 0 bases; junction bases not matched to a gene: 11. Germline V CDR1 and CDR2: SGHDT, YYEEEE. CDR3 amino acids: CASSLGGTATLANYGYTF. CDR3 DNA sequence: TGTGCCAGCAGCTTGGGTGGGACAGCTACATTAGCTAACTATGGCTACACCTTC.

The CDR3 protein is CASSLAGLAGATDTQYF. For the CDR3, the DNA is TGCGCCAGCAGCTTGGCCGGGCTAGCGGGGGCCACAGATACGCAGTATTTT. V and J are TRBV5-1 and TRBJ2-3; 10 nucleotides agree with TRBD2. The V and J ends lost 0 bases and 2 bases, in that order; junction bases with no gene match: 6. This CDR3 is 17 amino acids long. Germline lookup yields CDR1 SGHRS and CDR2 YFSETQ.

This chain uses TRBV28 with TRBJ1-2, with D tentatively TRBD1 (6 bases). Trimming stripped 4 bases from V and 3 bases from J, with 15 bases between. The germline V gene encodes CDR1 MDHEN and CDR2 SYDVKM. CDR3 length: 15 residues. In nucleotides, the CDR3 is TGTGCCAGCAGTTCAATCCCCTCAGGGGACTATGGCTACACCTTC. Translated, it gives CASSSIPSGDYGYTF.

This rearrangement joins TRBV28 to TRBJ2-5, with TRBD2 matching over 11 bases. The CDR3 loop spans 15 amino acids. V was pared by 2 bases and J by 3 bases, with 2 bases of the junction left unmatched. The V gene's germline CDR1 is MDHEN and CDR2 SYDVKM. Written as DNA, the CDR3 is TGTGCCAGCAGTTTACCACTAGCGGGAGAAGAGACCCAGTACTTC. Its protein is CASSLPLAGEETQYF.

The V call is TRBV28, the J call TRBJ2-7; TRBD1 matches 9 bases. CDR1 is MDHEN and CDR2 is SYDVKM in the germline V gene. The CDR3 is 15 residues long. J was trimmed by 5 bases and V by 4 bases; bases with no gene match: 9. The DNA of the CDR3 is TGTGCCAGCAGTTCCCCGGGACAGGGATCGAACGAGCAGTACTTC. Amino acid sequence: CASSSPGQGSNEQYF. Complete variable domain (other parts from reference TRBV28 and TRBJ2-7): DVKVTQSSRYLVKRTGEKVFLECVQDMDHENMFWYRQDPGLGLRLIYFSYDVKMKEKGDIPEGYSVSREKKERFSLILESASTNQTSMYLCASSSPGQGSNEQYFGPGTRLTVT.

The chain has TRBV6-5 and TRBJ2-1; the match to TRBD2 covers 9 bases. CDR3 length: 15 amino acids. Trimming took 6 bases from V and 2 from J; bases not matched to a gene: 5. CDR1 is MNHEY, CDR2 SVGAGI, per germline. The CDR3 region is CASRRLAGPYNEQFF. The CDR3, as DNA: TGTGCCAGCAGGCGTCTAGCGGGACCCTACAATGAGCAGTTCTTC.

The chain couples TRBV19 to TRBJ1-1; D may be TRBD1 (6 bases). The CDR3 spans 16 residues. Germline V gene data show CDR1 as LNHDA and CDR2 as SQIVND (reference sequence). V was trimmed by 0 bases and J by 5 bases, leaving 16 bases between them. The CDR3 is CASSIDLLAGETEAFF. DNA for the CDR3: TGTGCCAGTAGTATAGATCTGTTAGCAGGGGAGACTGAAGCTTTCTTT.

The gene calls are TRBV12-3 or TRBV12-4 and TRBJ2-7; TRBD2 is a possible D gene (5 bases). V was shortened by 5 bases and J by 7 bases, with 12 bases between the two germline ends. The length of the CDR3 is 12 residues. The CDR3 sequence: CASSGSGVEQYF. Here the CDR3 DNA reads TGTGCCAGCAGTGGATCCGGGGTTGAGCAGTACTTC.

The J gene is TRBJ2-2, the V gene TRBV9; possibly TRBD1 for D (6 bases). This CDR3 spans 15 amino acids. V lost 2 bases, J lost 4 bases, and 12 bases lay in between. Germline CDR1 is SGDLS and CDR2 is YYNGEE. The CDR3 DNA sequence: TGTGCCAGCAGCGTTAGGGACACCACCACCGGGGAGCTGTTTTTT. Its translation: CASSVRDTTTGELFF.

The chain employs TRBV29-1 and TRBJ2-5; D is possibly TRBD1 (6 bases). This CDR3 has 12 residues. V dropped 3 bases and J dropped 6 bases, with 11 bases sitting between them. Germline CDR1 is SQVTM and CDR2 is ANQGSEA. The CDR3 reads CSVDRGIQTQYF. In DNA form, the CDR3 reads TGCAGCGTTGACAGGGGAATACAGACCCAGTACTTC.

There are a few counts of this clone. The chain recombines TRBV7-9 with TRBJ2-7; D might be TRBD1 (5 bases). CDR1 and CDR2 (germline): SEHNR, FQNEAQ (reference sequence). V was clipped by 4 bases and J by 6 bases, with 22 bases between them. This CDR3 region has 16 residues. The CDR3: CASSSFNSPRQLEQYF. The DNA of the CDR3 is TGTGCCAGCAGCTCCTTTAATTCCCCTCGACAGCTCGAGCAGTACTTC.

The V and J genes are TRBV12-3 or TRBV12-4 and TRBJ2-1; D perhaps matches TRBD2 (6 bases). Trimming removed 3 bases from V and 4 bases from J, with 7 bases in between. The CDR3 contains 13 residues. Here the CDR3 reads CASSLGGYNEQFF. Written as DNA, the CDR3 is TGTGCCAGCAGTTTGGGGGGATACAATGAGCAGTTCTTC.

This clone was detected a few times. V is TRBV18 and J is TRBJ1-1, with TRBD1 matching 8 bases. CDR1 is KGHSH and CDR2 is LQKENI in the germline V gene. The CDR3 sequence is 15 residues long. With 5 bases clipped from V and 4 bases from J, the junction kept 9 bases outside the gene matches. The CDR3 DNA reads TGTGCCAGCTCATCCGGACAGGGTCGGGTCACTGAAGCTTTCTTT. It encodes CASSSGQGRVTEAFF.

This clone was seen once. The chain uses TRBV5-1 and TRBJ2-2, with TRBD1 as a possible D gene (6 bases). The V and J ends lost 4 bases and 6 bases respectively, with 13 bases between them. Germline CDR1 reads SGHRS; CDR2 reads YFSETQ. The CDR3 loop spans 14 amino acids. The CDR3 DNA reads as TGCGCCAGCAGCCTGGACAGTGGGCCCGGGGAGCTGTTTTTT. It codes for CASSLDSGPGELFF. Complete variable domain (other parts from reference TRBV5-1 and TRBJ2-2): KAGVTQTPRYLIKTRGQQVTLSCSPISGHRSVSWYQQTPGQGLQFLFEYFSETQRNKGNFPGRFSGRQFSNSRSEMNVSTLELGDSALYLCASSLDSGPGELFFGEGSRLTVL.

This chain joins TRBV6-5 and TRBJ1-2, with a possible D match to TRBD1 (6 bases). CDR3 length: 14 amino acids. With 5 bases removed from V and 6 bases from J, the gap between germline ends came to 16 bases. From germline, CDR1 is MNHEY and CDR2 SVGAGI. The CDR3 region is CASSPRDMSNGYTF. The DNA for the CDR3 is TGTGCCAGCAGTCCCCGGGACATGAGTAATGGCTACACCTTC.